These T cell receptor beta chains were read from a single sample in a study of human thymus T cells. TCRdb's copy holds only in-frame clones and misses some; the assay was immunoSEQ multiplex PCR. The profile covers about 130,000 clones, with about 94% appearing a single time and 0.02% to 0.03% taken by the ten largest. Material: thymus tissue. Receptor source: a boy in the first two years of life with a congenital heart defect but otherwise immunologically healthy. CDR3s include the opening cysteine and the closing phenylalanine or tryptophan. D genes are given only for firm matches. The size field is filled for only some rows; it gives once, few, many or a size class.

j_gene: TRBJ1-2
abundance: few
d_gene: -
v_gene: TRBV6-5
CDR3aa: CASSFAPEDYGYTF
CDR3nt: TGTGCCAGCAGTTTCGCTCCGGAGGACTATGGCTACACCTTC

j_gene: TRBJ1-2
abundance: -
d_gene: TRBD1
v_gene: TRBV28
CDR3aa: CASSYWDRGNYGYTF
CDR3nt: TGTGCCAGCAGTTACTGGGACAGGGGTAACTATGGCTACACCTTC

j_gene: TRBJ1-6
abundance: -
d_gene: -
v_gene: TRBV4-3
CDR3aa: CASSQRCSYNSPLHF
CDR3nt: TGCGCCAGCAGCCAAAGGTGCTCCTATAATTCACCCCTCCACTTT

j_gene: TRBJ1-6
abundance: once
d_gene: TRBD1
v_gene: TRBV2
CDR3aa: CASSAIRDRGNSPLHF
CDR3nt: TGTGCCAGCAGCGCGATCCGGGACAGGGGGAATTCACCCCTCCACTTT

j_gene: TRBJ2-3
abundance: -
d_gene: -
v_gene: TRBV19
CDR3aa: CASSGGRRGYDTQYF
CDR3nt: TGTGCCAGTAGTGGCGGTCGGCGGGGATATGATACGCAGTATTTT

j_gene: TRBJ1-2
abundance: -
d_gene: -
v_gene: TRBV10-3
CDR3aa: CAISESESNYGYTF
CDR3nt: TGTGCCATCAGTGAGTCAGAGTCTAACTATGGCTACACCTTC

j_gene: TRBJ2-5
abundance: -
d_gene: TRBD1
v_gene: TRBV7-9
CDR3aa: CASSPTGGETQYF
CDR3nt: TGTGCCAGCAGCCCGACAGGGGGGGAGACCCAGTACTTC

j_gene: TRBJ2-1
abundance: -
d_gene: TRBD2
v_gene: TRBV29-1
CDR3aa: CSVSGGNEQFF
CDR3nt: TGCAGCGTATCGGGGGGGAATGAGCAGTTCTTC

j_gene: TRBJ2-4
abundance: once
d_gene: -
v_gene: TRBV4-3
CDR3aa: CASSQDGRGAPRPLAKNIQYF
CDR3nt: TGCGCCAGCAGCCAAGATGGTCGGGGGGCTCCTAGGCCTCTGGCCAAAAACATTCAGTACTTC

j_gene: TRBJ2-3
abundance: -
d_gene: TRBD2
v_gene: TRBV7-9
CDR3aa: CASSLDSGGRGTDTQYF
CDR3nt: TGTGCCAGCAGCTTAGACTCTGGAGGGAGGGGAACAGATACGCAGTATTTT

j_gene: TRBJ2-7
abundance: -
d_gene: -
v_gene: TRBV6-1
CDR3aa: CASGDIDSYEQYF
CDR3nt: TGTGCCAGCGGGGACATAGACTCCTACGAGCAGTACTTC

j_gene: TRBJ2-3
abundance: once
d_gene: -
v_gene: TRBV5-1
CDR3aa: CASSFAGGTDTQYF
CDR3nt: TGCGCCAGCAGCTTCGCAGGGGGCACAGATACGCAGTATTTT

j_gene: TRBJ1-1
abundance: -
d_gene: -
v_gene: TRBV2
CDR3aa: CASSEEGLGTEAFF
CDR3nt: TGTGCCAGCAGTGAAGAGGGGTTGGGCACTGAAGCTTTCTTT

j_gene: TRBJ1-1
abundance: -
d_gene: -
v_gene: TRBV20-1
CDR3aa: CSARVHTEAFF
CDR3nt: TGCAGTGCTAGAGTCCACACTGAAGCTTTCTTT

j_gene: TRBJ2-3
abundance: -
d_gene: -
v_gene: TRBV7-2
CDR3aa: CASSLPLPDTQYF
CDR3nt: TGTGCCAGCAGCCTCCCCTTACCAGATACGCAGTATTTT

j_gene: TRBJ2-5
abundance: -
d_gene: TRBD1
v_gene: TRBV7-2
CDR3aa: CASSLAVGATGGPETQYF
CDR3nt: TGTGCCAGCAGCTTAGCAGTTGGAGCGACAGGGGGCCCAGAGACCCAGTACTTC

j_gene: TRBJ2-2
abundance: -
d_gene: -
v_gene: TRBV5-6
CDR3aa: CASSLGGGRPANTGELFF
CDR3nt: TGTGCCAGCAGCTTGGGGGGTGGGCGGCCCGCGAACACCGGGGAGCTGTTTTTT

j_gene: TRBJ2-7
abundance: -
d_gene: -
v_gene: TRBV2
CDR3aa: CASSERGDEQYF
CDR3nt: TGTGCCAGCAGTGAAAGAGGCGACGAGCAGTACTTC

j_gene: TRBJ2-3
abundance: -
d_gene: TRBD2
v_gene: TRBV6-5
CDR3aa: CASSPQRGSMDTQYF
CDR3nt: TGTGCCAGCAGTCCGCAGCGGGGGTCAATGGATACGCAGTATTTT

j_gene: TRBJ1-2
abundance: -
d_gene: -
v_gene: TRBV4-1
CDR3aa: CASSRDMNYGYTF
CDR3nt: TGCGCCAGCAGCCGGGACATGAACTATGGCTACACCTTC

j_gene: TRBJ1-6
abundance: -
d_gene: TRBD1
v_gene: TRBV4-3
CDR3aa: CASSQGQGSSPLHF
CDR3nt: TGCGCCAGCAGCCAAGGACAGGGGAGTTCACCCCTCCACTTT

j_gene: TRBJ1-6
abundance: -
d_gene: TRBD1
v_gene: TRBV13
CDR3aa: CASSLYGTGNSPLHF
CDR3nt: TGTGCCAGCAGCTTATACGGGACAGGGAATTCACCCCTCCACTTT

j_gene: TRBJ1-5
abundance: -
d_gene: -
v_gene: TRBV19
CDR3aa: CASSKDRGLHQPQHF
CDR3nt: TGTGCCAGTAGTAAGGACAGAGGTTTGCATCAGCCCCAGCATTTT

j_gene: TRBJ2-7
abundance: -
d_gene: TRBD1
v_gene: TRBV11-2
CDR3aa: CASSSGQGGSYEQYF
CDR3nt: TGTGCCAGCAGCTCTGGACAGGGGGGATCCTACGAGCAGTACTTC

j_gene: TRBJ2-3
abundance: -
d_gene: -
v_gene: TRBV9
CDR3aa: CASSVGQYQRDTQYF
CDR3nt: TGTGCCAGCAGCGTAGGCCAGTATCAGCGGGATACGCAGTATTTT

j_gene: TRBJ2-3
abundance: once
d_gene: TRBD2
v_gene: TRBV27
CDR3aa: CASTSGGTWDTQYF
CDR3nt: TGTGCCAGCACTAGCGGGGGGACATGGGATACGCAGTATTTT

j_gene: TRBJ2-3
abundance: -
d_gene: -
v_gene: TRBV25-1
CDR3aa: CASSESVGTRTQYF
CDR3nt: TGTGCCAGCAGTGAATCGGTAGGGACACGTACGCAGTATTTT

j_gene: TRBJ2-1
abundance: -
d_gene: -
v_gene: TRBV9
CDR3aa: CASSVREDSSYNEQFF
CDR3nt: TGTGCCAGCAGCGTAAGGGAGGATAGCTCCTACAATGAGCAGTTCTTC

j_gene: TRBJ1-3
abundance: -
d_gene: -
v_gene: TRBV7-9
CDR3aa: CASSLGDENDRTGNTIYF
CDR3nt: TGTGCCAGCAGCTTAGGCGATGAGAATGATCGGACTGGAAACACCATATATTTT

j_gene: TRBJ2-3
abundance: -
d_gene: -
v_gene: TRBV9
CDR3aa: CASSVDPARTTDTQYF
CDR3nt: TGTGCCAGCAGCGTAGACCCAGCACGGACCACAGATACGCAGTATTTT

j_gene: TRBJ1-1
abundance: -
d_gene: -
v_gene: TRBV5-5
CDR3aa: CASSPWDTEAFF
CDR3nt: TGTGCCAGCAGCCCTTGGGACACTGAAGCTTTCTTT

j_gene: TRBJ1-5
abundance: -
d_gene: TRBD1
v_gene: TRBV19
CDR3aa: CASSLTGYQPQHF
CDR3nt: TGTGCCAGTAGTTTGACAGGGTATCAGCCCCAGCATTTT

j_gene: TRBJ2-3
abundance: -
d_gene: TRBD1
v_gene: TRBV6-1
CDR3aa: CASGDRTGLEDTQYF
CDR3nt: TGTGCCAGCGGGGACCGGACAGGGTTGGAAGATACGCAGTATTTT

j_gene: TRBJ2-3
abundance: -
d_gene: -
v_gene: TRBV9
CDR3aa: CASSVGPCGDTQYF
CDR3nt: TGTGCCAGCAGCGTAGGCCCCTGTGGGGATACGCAGTATTTT

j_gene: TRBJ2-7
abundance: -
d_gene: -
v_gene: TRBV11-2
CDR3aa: CASSCLTRPYEQYF
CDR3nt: TGTGCCAGCAGCTGCCTTACTAGGCCCTACGAGCAGTACTTC

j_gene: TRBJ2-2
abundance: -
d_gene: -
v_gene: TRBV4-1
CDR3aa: CASSQDPGGENTGELFF
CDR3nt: TGCGCCAGCAGCCAAGATCCCGGGGGAGAGAACACCGGGGAGCTGTTTTTT

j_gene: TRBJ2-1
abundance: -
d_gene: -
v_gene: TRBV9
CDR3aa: CASSVVLGLDPRRPYNEQFF
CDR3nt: TGTGCCAGCAGCGTAGTCCTCGGGCTAGATCCAAGAAGGCCCTACAATGAGCAGTTCTTC

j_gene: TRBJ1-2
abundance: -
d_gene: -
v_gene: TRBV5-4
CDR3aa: CASSITDRFNYGYTF
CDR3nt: TGTGCCAGCAGCATAACTGACAGGTTTAACTATGGCTACACCTTC

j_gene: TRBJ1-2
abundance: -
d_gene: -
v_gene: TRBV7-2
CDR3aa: CASSATEGYGYTF
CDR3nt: TGTGCCAGCTCCGCAACGGAGGGGTATGGCTACACCTTC

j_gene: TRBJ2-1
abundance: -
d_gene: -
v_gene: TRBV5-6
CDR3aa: CASSPRRPYNEQFF
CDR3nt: TGTGCCAGCAGCCCCAGGCGTCCCTACAATGAGCAGTTCTTC